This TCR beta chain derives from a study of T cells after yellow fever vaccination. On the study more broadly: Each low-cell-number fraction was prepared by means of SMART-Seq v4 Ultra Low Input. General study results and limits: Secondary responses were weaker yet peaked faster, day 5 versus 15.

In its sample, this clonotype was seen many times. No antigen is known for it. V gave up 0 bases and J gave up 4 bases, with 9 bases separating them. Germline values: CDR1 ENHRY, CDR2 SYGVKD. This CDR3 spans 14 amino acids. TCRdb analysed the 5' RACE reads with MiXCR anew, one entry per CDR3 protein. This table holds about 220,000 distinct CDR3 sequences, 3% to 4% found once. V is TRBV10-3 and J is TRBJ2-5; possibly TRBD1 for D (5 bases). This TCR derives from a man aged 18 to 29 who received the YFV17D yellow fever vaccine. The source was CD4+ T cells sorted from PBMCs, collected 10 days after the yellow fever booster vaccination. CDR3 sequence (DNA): TGTGCCATCAGTGAGTCGGTGCAGGGAGAGACCCAGTACTTC. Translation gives CAISESVQGETQYF.